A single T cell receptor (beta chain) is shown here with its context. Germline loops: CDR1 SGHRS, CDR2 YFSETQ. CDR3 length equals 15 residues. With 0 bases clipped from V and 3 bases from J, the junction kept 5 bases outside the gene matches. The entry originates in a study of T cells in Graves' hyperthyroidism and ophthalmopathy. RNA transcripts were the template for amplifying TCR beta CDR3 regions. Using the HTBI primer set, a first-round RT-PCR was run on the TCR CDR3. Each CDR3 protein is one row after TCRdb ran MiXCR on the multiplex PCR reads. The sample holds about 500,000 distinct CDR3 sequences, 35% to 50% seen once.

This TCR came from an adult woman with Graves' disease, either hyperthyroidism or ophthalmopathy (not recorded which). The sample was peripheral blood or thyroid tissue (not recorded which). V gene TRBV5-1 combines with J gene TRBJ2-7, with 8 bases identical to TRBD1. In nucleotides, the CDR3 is TGCGCCAGCAGCTTGGTCTGGGACAGGAACTACGAGCAGTACTTC. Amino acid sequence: CASSLVWDRNYEQYF.